The 11 T cell receptor beta chains in this list originate from one sample, sequenced in a study of metastatic and nonmetastatic thyroid tumors. Ahead of thyroid surgery, no patient had received treatment of any kind. TCRdb re-called clones from the PCR reads using MiXCR. The sample carries tens of thousands of clones, around 17% recorded once. Sequencing was done on a sample of tumor tissue. Every receptor here comes from a female donor with papillary thyroid cancer or a benign thyroid nodule (not recorded which). Some clones in this sample may be carry-over from other donors' samples.

This clone showed up many times. Other DNA sequences in this sample translate to the same CDR3. The CDR3 loop reads CASSLRDSSYNEQFF. As DNA, the CDR3 is TGTGCCAGCAGCCTACGGGACAGTTCCTACAATGAGCAGTTCTTC. This chain links TRBV3-1 with TRBJ2-1, with 7 bases fitting TRBD1. This CDR3 has 15 residues. CDR1 is LGHDT and CDR2 is YNNKEL in the germline V gene (reference sequence). With V trimmed by 4 bases and J by 1 base, 4 bases remained unmatched.

This clone was counted a few times. For the CDR3, the DNA is TGTGCCAGCAGCTTAGGCGGGCAAGAGACCCAGTACTTC. Translating it yields CASSLGGQETQYF. The chain joins TRBV7-9 to TRBJ2-5; weak D call: TRBD2 (5 bases). Germline-derived CDR1 and CDR2 are SEHNR and FQNEAQ (reference sequence). The CDR3 spans 13 residues. V was clipped by 1 base and J by 2 bases, with 5 bases between them. The whole variable domain, filled in from reference TRBV7-9 and TRBJ2-5, reads DTGVSQNPRHKITKRGQNVTFRCDPISEHNRLYWYRQTLGQGPEFLTYFQNEAQLEKSRLLSDRFSAERPKGSFSTLEIQRTEQGDSAMYLCASSLGGQETQYFGPGTRLLVL.

This clone is labeled medium-sized. The chain employs TRBV6-5 and TRBJ2-2; 9 positions agree with TRBD1. The V and J ends lost 2 bases and 6 bases, in that order; junction bases with no gene match: 4. This CDR3 is 15 amino acids long. Germline V gene sequence: CDR1 MNHEY, CDR2 SVGAGI. CDR3 nucleotides: TGTGCCAGCAGTTACGGGACAGGGATTTCCGGGGAGCTGTTTTTT. Translated: CASSYGTGISGELFF.

As to this clone: At the DNA level, this CDR3 is encoded by other sequences in the same sample as well. V usage is TRBV20-1 and J usage is TRBJ1-1; TRBD1 might be the D (6 bases). Per germline, CDR1 DFQATT and CDR2 SNEGSKA (reference sequence). Trimming removed 1 base from V and 8 bases from J, with 14 bases in between. The CDR3 loop spans 13 amino acids. The DNA for the CDR3 is TGCAGTGCTAGAGTCCCCGGTGGGACAGAAGCTTTCTTT. Translating it yields CSARVPGGTEAFF.

This clone was detected ten times or more. The gene calls are TRBV28 and TRBJ1-1; 8 bases are shared with TRBD1. CDR3 size: 13 residues. V shed 8 bases and J 5 bases; nucleotides not matched to a gene: 7. Germline loops: CDR1 MDHEN, CDR2 SYDVKM. CDR3 coding DNA: TGTGCCAGCCTCCTGACAGGGGAAACTGAAGCTTTCTTT. It translates to CASLLTGETEAFF.

This clone was recorded many times. The V gene is TRBV24-1, the J gene TRBJ2-1; maybe TRBD1 (7 bases). Trimming removed 3 bases from V and 2 bases from J, with 13 bases in between. This CDR3 has 16 residues. Germline CDR1 KGHDR, CDR2 SFDVKD. The CDR3 loop is CATSDQTGEAYNEQFF. CDR3 bases: TGTGCCACCAGTGATCAAACAGGGGAGGCCTACAATGAGCAGTTCTTC.

This clone was recorded many times. The V call is TRBV11-2, the J call TRBJ2-3; D possibly corresponds to TRBD1 (6 bases). The CDR3 is 15 amino acids. The V end lost 2 bases, the J end lost 3 bases, and 12 bases lay between the germline ends. CDR1 is SGHAT, CDR2 FQNNGV, per germline. CDR3 protein: CASSLFWGQTDTQYF. The CDR3 DNA sequence: TGTGCCAGCAGCTTATTTTGGGGGCAAACAGATACGCAGTATTTT.

This clone was counted only a few times. This sequence joins TRBV19 and TRBJ1-2; the D gene is possibly TRBD1 (5 bases). The germline gives CDR1 LNHDA, CDR2 SQIVND (reference sequence). V was trimmed by 11 bases and J by 13 bases, leaving 23 bases between them. This CDR3 contains 12 residues. In DNA, the CDR3 is TGTGCCGTCCGCCCCGGGACTGACACTCTCACCTTC. This translates into CAVRPGTDTLTF.

This clone was seen a handful of times. The CDR3, as DNA: TGCAGCGGCCGACTGAAGTATCTCCGGCAGGGCTACGAGCAGTACTTC. Translation gives CSGRLKYLRQGYEQYF. The chain combines TRBV29-1 with TRBJ2-7, with D tentatively TRBD1 (5 bases). This CDR3 contains 16 residues. V was trimmed by 7 bases and J by 3 bases, leaving 25 bases between them. Germline values: CDR1 SQVTM, CDR2 ANQGSEA.

This clone has more than one count but fewer than ten. The genes are TRBV3-1 and TRBJ1-1; D may be TRBD1 (5 bases). CDR1 and CDR2 from the germline V gene are LGHDT and YNNKEL (reference sequence). Trimming took 1 base from V and 0 from J, leaving 6 bases between them. CDR3 length: 14 amino acids. CDR3 sequence (DNA): TGTGCCAGCAGCCAAGCAGGGTTGAACACTGAAGCTTTCTTT. This translates into CASSQAGLNTEAFF.

This clone turned up a few times. The gene calls are TRBV2 and TRBJ2-1, with a possible D match to TRBD1 (5 bases). Trimming removed 7 bases at V and 7 bases at J, with 20 bases between. This CDR3 has 15 amino acids. Per the germline V gene, CDR1 is SNHLY and CDR2 is FYNNEI. CDR3 DNA sequence: TGTGCCAGCATTGTCGGATACAGGACCATGAATGAGCAGTTCTTC. Translating gives CASIVGYRTMNEQFF. Variable domain in full (rest from reference TRBV2 and TRBJ2-1): EPEVTQTPSHQVTQMGQEVILRCVPISNHLYFYWYRQILGQKVEFLVSFYNNEISEKSEIFDDQFSVERPDGSNFTLKIRSTKLEDSAMYFCASIVGYRTMNEQFFGPGTRLTVL.